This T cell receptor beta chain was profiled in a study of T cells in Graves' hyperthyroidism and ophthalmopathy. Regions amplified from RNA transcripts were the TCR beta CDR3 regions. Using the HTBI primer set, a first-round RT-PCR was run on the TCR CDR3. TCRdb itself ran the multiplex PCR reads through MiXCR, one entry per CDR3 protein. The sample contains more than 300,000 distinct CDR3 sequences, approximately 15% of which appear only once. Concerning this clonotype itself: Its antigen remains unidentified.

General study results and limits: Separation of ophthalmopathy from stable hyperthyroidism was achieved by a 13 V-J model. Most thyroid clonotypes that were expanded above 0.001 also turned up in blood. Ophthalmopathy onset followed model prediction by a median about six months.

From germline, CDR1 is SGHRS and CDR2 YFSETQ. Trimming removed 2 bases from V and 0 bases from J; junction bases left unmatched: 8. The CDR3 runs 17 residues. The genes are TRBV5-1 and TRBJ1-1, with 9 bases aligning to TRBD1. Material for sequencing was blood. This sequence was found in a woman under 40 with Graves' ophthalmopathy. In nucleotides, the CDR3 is TGCGCCAGCAGCTTCACAACCGGGACAGGGCTGAACACTGAAGCTTTCTTT. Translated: CASSFTTGTGLNTEAFF.